Presented here are 27 T cell receptor beta chains from one specimen sequenced in a study of CD8 T cells in ankylosing spondylitis. Notes on the study in general: A TCR beta motif made of fewer than ten highly homologous variants seemed typical of ankylosing spondylitis blood.

Using its own MiXCR run on the 5' RACE reads, TCRdb lists one record per CDR3 protein. The sample has a few hundred thousand distinct CDR3 sequences, about a fifth seen once. Their antigens remain unidentified. The sample consisted of blood, either unsorted or a sorted T cell fraction (not recorded which). The source is a male donor with ankylosing spondylitis.

This clonotype was recorded at least ten times. J is TRBJ2-2 and V is TRBV12-3 or TRBV12-4; D is uncertain. V was shortened by 4 bases and J by 0 bases, with 15 bases between the two germline ends. The CDR3 has 17 residues. The chain's CDR3 is CASSSLRPRPNTGELFF. The CDR3, as DNA: TGTGCCAGCAGTTCCCTCCGGCCTAGGCCGAACACCGGGGAGCTGTTTTTT.

The chain recombines TRBV12-3 or TRBV12-4 with TRBJ1-2; D possibly corresponds to TRBD1 (6 bases). This CDR3 has 16 amino acids. Trimming removed 5 bases from V and 3 bases from J, with 19 bases in between. CDR3: CASSPSPGESYYGYTF. The CDR3 DNA reads as TGTGCCAGCAGTCCATCACCAGGGGAATCTTACTATGGCTACACCTTC.

This clonotype appeared a few times. This chain links TRBV12-3 or TRBV12-4 with TRBJ1-4, with a possible D match to TRBD1 (6 bases). V lost 5 bases to trimming and J lost 7 bases, with 26 bases between them. The CDR3 sequence is 18 residues long. The chain's CDR3 is CASSGPPGGRVDFEKLFF. DNA for the CDR3: TGTGCCAGCAGTGGCCCCCCGGGGGGGCGAGTAGATTTTGAAAAACTGTTTTTT.

The chain employs TRBV5-5 and TRBJ1-5; D possibly corresponds to TRBD1 (6 bases). This CDR3 spans 16 amino acids. CDR1 is SGHKS and CDR2 is YYEKEE in the germline V gene (reference sequence). Trimming left V 0 bases short and J 6 bases short, with 16 bases between. The CDR3 DNA reads TGTGCCAGCAGCTTGGATGGGGGGCTCGGGCGTCAGCCCCAGCATTTT. It codes for CASSLDGGLGRQPQHF.

The chain recombines TRBV2 with TRBJ2-7, with D perhaps matching TRBD2 (6 bases). The germline V gene has CDR1 SNHLY and CDR2 FYNNEI. V lost 3 bases, J lost 3 bases, and 15 bases lay in between. The CDR3 consists of 15 residues. CDR3 loop: CASSDILAGSYEQYF. The CDR3 DNA follows: TGTGCCAGCAGTGACATACTAGCCGGGAGCTACGAGCAGTACTTC.

This clonotype was recorded a few times. The chain uses TRBV15 and TRBJ2-1, with D perhaps matching TRBD2 (6 bases). The CDR3 is 14 residues long. The V and J ends lost 3 bases and 6 bases respectively, with 12 bases between them. Per germline, CDR1 LNHNV and CDR2 YYDKDF (reference sequence). The CDR3 sequence: CATSRPGSPNEQFF. The CDR3 nucleotides read TGTGCCACCAGCAGGCCCGGGAGCCCCAATGAGCAGTTCTTC.

This clonotype was counted a few times. V is TRBV5-6 and J is TRBJ1-2, with D possibly matching TRBD1 (5 bases). Germline V lookup: CDR1 SGHDT, CDR2 YYEEEE. The length of the CDR3 is 12 residues. Between the trimmed V and J ends, which lost 3 bases and 6 bases, there was a span of 9 bases. CDR3 nucleotides: TGTGCCAGCAGCTCAGGGTGGGATGGCTACACCTTC. This gives the protein CASSSGWDGYTF.

This clonotype was counted only a few times. V usage is TRBV20-1 and J usage is TRBJ2-3; D uncertain. Germline CDR1 reads DFQATT; CDR2 reads SNEGSKA (reference sequence). V lost 6 bases and J 2 bases, leaving 15 bases between the germline ends. The CDR3 is made up of 14 amino acids. The CDR3 reads CSALGQGPTDTQYF. CDR3 bases: TGCAGTGCGCTAGGGCAAGGGCCCACAGATACGCAGTATTTT.

V usage is TRBV5-8 and J usage is TRBJ2-3; tentatively, D is TRBD2 (5 bases). V was shortened by 4 bases and J by 2 bases, with 20 bases between the two germline ends. Per the germline V gene, CDR1 is SGHTS and CDR2 is YDEGEE. The CDR3 length is 17 residues. In DNA form, the CDR3 reads TGTGCCAGCAGCCAACCAAAGGGAGTACCTTCCACAGATACGCAGTATTTT. Protein product: CASSQPKGVPSTDTQYF.

This clonotype was counted ten times or more. This chain joins TRBV18 and TRBJ1-1; D uncertain. This CDR3 has 13 residues. In germline, CDR1 is KGHSH, CDR2 LQKENI. V was clipped by 4 bases and J by 1 base, with 7 bases between them. CDR3 bases: TGTGCCAGCTCACGCGTGGGGAACACTGAAGCTTTCTTT. Protein product: CASSRVGNTEAFF.

The table lists this clonotype with a few counts. The chain has TRBV5-1 and TRBJ2-1; D might be TRBD2 (5 bases). Between the trimmed V and J ends, which lost 4 bases and 2 bases, there was a span of 13 bases. The CDR3 extends over 15 amino acids. From germline, CDR1 is SGHRS and CDR2 YFSETQ. CDR3 coding DNA: TGCGCCAGCAGCCGATCACTGACTACCTACAATGAGCAGTTCTTC. Translated: CASSRSLTTYNEQFF.

In this sample, this clonotype turned up a few times. This CDR3 reads CASSLELAVPGELFF. The CDR3 DNA reads as TGTGCCAGCAGCTTAGAATTGGCGGTCCCCGGGGAGCTGTTTTTT. This rearrangement joins TRBV11-2 to TRBJ2-2; no clear D. The V end was cut by 0 bases, the J end by 6 bases, with 11 bases between. The CDR3 is 15 amino acids. Germline assignment: CDR1 SGHAT and CDR2 FQNNGV. Using reference TRBV11-2 and TRBJ2-2 for the parts outside the CDR3, the full variable domain is EAGVAQSPRYKIIEKRQSVAFWCNPISGHATLYWYQQILGQGPKLLIQFQNNGVVDDSQLPKDRFSAERLKGVDSTLKIQPAKLEDSAVYLCASSLELAVPGELFFGEGSRLTVL.

This clonotype was seen many times. This chain uses TRBV29-1 with TRBJ2-7; 8 bases map to TRBD1. V dropped 4 bases and J dropped 6; count of bases not matched to a gene: 8. Germline V gives CDR1 SQVTM, CDR2 ANQGSEA. This CDR3 spans 13 amino acids. CDR3 region: CSVGGQGQFEQYF. CDR3 bases: TGCAGCGTTGGAGGACAGGGCCAATTCGAGCAGTACTTC.

The V gene is TRBV4-1, the J gene TRBJ2-1; no reliable D call. From germline, CDR1 is MGHRA and CDR2 YSYEKL. This CDR3 has 13 residues. V was trimmed by 1 base and J by 3 bases, leaving 4 bases between them. The CDR3 DNA follows: TGCGCCAGCAGCCAAGCGAACTACAATGAGCAGTTCTTC. Its translation: CASSQANYNEQFF.

The chain is built from TRBV3-1 and TRBJ2-3; TRBD2 matches 10 bases. This CDR3 contains 16 residues. Germline-derived CDR1 and CDR2 are LGHDT and YNNKEL (reference sequence). V lost 1 base, J lost 8 bases, and 9 bases stayed unmatched. CDR3 sequence: CASSQALAGARGTQYF. Written as DNA, the CDR3 is TGTGCCAGCAGCCAAGCGCTAGCGGGAGCTCGTGGTACGCAGTATTTT.

The V call is TRBV7-9, the J call TRBJ2-1; 13 bases line up with TRBD2. Germline lookup yields CDR1 SEHNR and CDR2 FQNEAQ (reference sequence). The V and J ends lost 5 bases and 9 bases, in that order; junction bases with no gene match: 7. The CDR3 spans 15 residues. Here the CDR3 DNA reads TGTGCCAGCAGCGCACTAGCGGGAGGGCCGTTTGAGCAGTTCTTC. Protein product: CASSALAGGPFEQFF.

Ten or more counts support this clonotype. The rearrangement joins TRBV10-3 to TRBJ2-2, with D perhaps being TRBD1 or TRBD2 (5 bases each). CDR1 and CDR2 (germline): ENHRY, SYGVKD. This CDR3 contains 19 residues. The V end lost 1 base, the J end lost 1 base, and 19 bases lay between the germline ends. The CDR3 protein is CAISELWDPETWNTGELFF. CDR3 sequence (DNA): TGTGCCATCAGTGAGTTATGGGACCCAGAAACCTGGAACACCGGGGAGCTGTTTTTT.

This clonotype was seen a few times. The chain is built from TRBV29-1 and TRBJ1-1; D is perhaps TRBD1 (6 bases). Germline-derived CDR1 and CDR2 are SQVTM and ANQGSEA. The ends were cut back, 0 bases at V and 3 bases at J, with 8 bases in the middle. The CDR3 contains 13 residues. For the CDR3, the DNA is TGCAGCGTTGAAGATAACAGGGACACTGAAGCTTTCTTT. Translating gives CSVEDNRDTEAFF.

Many counts were recorded for this clonotype. The chain links TRBV28 to TRBJ2-4; 7 bases align to TRBD1. V trimming: 6 bases; J trimming: 8 bases; junction bases outside the gene matches: 13. CDR1 is MDHEN, CDR2 SYDVKM, per germline. The CDR3 is 15 amino acids. The CDR3 coding sequence is TGTGCCAGCAGAGCTCACCGGGACAGTGTTTACATTCAGTACTTC. This gives the protein CASRAHRDSVYIQYF.

The rearrangement links TRBV20-1 to TRBJ1-3; 7 bases align to TRBD1. Germline V gene data show CDR1 as DFQATT and CDR2 as SNEGSKA (reference sequence). V lost 2 bases to trimming and J lost 2 bases; unmatched junction nucleotides: 3. This CDR3 has 14 residues. This CDR3 is CSARLGQTGNTIYF. The DNA of the CDR3 is TGCAGTGCTAGACTGGGACAGACTGGAAACACCATATATTTT.

There are a few counts of this clonotype. The V call is TRBV29-1, the J call TRBJ2-3, with TRBD2 matching over 7 bases. Germline V gene data show CDR1 as SQVTM and CDR2 as ANQGSEA. The CDR3 loop spans 14 amino acids. The V segment lost 6 bases and the J segment 3 bases; nucleotides outside the gene matches: 9. The DNA of the CDR3 is TGCAGCGTGGCCGGGGGGATTGCGACAGATACGCAGTATTTT. It encodes CSVAGGIATDTQYF.

V and J are TRBV29-1 and TRBJ1-2, with D maybe TRBD1 (5 bases). Germline CDR1 reads SQVTM; CDR2 reads ANQGSEA. Trimming stripped 6 bases from V and 3 bases from J, with 8 bases between. This CDR3 spans 11 amino acids. In nucleotides, the CDR3 is TGCAGCGTGGGACGGGACTATGGCTACACCTTC. Protein product: CSVGRDYGYTF.

J is TRBJ2-3 and V is TRBV10-3; the match to TRBD2 covers 8 bases. V shed 7 bases, J shed 0 bases, and the junction held 6 bases outside the gene matches. Germline loops: CDR1 ENHRY, CDR2 SYGVKD. The CDR3 extends over 15 amino acids. CDR3 sequence (DNA): TGTGCCATCAAGAGTACTAGCGGTAGCACAGATACGCAGTATTTT. This translates into CAIKSTSGSTDTQYF.

Only a few counts were recorded for this clonotype. The chain joins TRBV9 to TRBJ1-3, with no clear D. The CDR3 has 16 amino acids. Trimming pared 0 bases from V and 0 bases from J, leaving 10 bases between. Germline CDR1 reads SGDLS; CDR2 reads YYNGEE. CDR3 protein: CASSVGSGNSGNTIYF. The CDR3 DNA reads TGTGCCAGCAGCGTAGGTTCGGGGAACTCTGGAAACACCATATATTTT.

This clonotype was found a few times. The chain couples TRBV9 to TRBJ2-5, with 7 bases aligning to TRBD2. The CDR3 contains 15 residues. Germline V gives CDR1 SGDLS, CDR2 YYNGEE. The J segment lost 0 bases and the V segment lost 1 base, leaving 3 bases of the junction unmatched. The CDR3 sequence is CASSVSSGNQETQYF. DNA for the CDR3: TGTGCCAGCAGCGTATCTAGCGGAAACCAAGAGACCCAGTACTTC.

This clonotype was recorded a few times. J is TRBJ2-1 and V is TRBV4-3; unclear D gene. Germline CDR1 LGHNA, CDR2 YSLEER. The V end lost 3 bases, the J end lost 9 bases, and 9 bases lay between the germline ends. The CDR3 extends over 12 amino acids. CDR3 protein: CASSQVVGEQFF. In nucleotides, the CDR3 is TGCGCCAGCAGCCAGGTAGTCGGTGAGCAGTTCTTC.

The CDR3 DNA is TGTGCCAGCTCCCGGACGTATTCCTACGAGCAGTACTTC. Residues: CASSRTYSYEQYF. The chain couples TRBV18 to TRBJ2-7; no definite D call. The CDR3 runs 13 residues. Trimming left V 6 bases short and J 1 base short, with 10 bases between. Germline CDR1 KGHSH, CDR2 LQKENI.